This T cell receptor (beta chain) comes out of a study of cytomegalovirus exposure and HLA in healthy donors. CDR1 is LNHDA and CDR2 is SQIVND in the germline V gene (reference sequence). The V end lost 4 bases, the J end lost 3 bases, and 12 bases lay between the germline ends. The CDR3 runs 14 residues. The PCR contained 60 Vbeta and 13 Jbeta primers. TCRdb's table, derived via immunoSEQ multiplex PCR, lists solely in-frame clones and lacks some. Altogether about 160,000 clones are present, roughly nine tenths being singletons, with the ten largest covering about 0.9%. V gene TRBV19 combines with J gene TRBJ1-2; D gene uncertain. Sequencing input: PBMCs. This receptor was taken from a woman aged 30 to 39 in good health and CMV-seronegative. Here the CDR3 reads CASSTTKRDYGYTF. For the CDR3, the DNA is TGTGCCAGTAGTACAACAAAGAGGGACTATGGCTACACCTTC.